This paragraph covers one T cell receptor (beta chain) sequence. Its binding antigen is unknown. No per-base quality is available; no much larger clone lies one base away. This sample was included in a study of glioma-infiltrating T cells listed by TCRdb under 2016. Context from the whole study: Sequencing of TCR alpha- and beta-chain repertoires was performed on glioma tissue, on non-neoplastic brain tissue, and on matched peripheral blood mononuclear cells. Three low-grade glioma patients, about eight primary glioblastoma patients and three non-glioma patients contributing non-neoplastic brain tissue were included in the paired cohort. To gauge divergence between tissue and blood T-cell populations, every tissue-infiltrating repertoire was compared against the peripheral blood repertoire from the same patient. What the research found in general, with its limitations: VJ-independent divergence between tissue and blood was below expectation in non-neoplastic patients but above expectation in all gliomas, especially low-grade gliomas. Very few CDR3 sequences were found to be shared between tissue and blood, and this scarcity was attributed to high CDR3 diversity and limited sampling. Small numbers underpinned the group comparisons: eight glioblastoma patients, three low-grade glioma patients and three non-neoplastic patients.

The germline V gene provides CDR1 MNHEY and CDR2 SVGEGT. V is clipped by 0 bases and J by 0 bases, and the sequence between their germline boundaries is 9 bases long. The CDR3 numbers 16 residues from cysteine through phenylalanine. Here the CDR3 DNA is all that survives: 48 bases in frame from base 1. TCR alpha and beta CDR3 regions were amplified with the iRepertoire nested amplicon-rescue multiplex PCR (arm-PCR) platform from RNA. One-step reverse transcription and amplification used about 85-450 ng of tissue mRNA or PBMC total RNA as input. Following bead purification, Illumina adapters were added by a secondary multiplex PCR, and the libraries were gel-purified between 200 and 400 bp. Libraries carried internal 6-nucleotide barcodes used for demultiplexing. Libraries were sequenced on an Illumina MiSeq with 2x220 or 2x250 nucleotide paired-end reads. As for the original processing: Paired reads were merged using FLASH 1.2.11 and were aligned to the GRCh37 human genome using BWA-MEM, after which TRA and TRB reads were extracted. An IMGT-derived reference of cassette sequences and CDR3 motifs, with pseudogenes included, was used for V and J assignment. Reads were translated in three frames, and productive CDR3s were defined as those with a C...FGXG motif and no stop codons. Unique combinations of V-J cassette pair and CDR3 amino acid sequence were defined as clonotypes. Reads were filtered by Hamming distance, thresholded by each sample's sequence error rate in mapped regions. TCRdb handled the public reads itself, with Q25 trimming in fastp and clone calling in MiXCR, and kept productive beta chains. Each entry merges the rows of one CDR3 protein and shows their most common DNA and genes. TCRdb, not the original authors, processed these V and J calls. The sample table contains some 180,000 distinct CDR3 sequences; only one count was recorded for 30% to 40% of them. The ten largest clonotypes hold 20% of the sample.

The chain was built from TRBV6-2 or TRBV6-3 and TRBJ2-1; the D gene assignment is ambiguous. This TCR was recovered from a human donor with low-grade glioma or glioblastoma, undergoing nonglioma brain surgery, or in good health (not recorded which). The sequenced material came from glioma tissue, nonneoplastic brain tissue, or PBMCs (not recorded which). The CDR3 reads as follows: CASSYSCFISYNEQFF. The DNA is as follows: TGTGCCAGCAGTTACTCGTGCTTTATCTCCTACAATGAGCAGTTCTTC.